The subject of this entry is one T cell receptor beta chain. Antigen: not known. Latent tuberculosis screening used tuberculin skin test and IGRA at entry. Unsorted cryopreserved PBMC were sequenced, averaging roughly 100,000 T cells per clinical donor. Assay used: immunoSEQ multiplex PCR; TCRdb lists only in-frame clones, some missing. The sample yields approximately 30,000 clones, approximately 96% seen once. These data are taken from a study of T cells in tuberculosis. Study background: The T cells targeted glucose monomycolate, a mycobacterial lipid, via CD1B. The study's findings and limits: Shorter CDR3-alpha in active tuberculosis partly drove smaller distances.

The CDR3 runs 15 residues. Germline loops: CDR1 SEHNR, CDR2 FQNEAQ (reference sequence). The trim removed 5 bases at V and 7 bases at J, leaving 6 bases unmatched. This chain uses TRBV7-9 with TRBJ2-1; TRBD1 aligns across 12 bases. The clonotype comes from a donor aged 10-29 years with latent tuberculosis or without tuberculosis infection. Sequencing used PBMCs. CDR3: CASSRGQGAVNEQFF. CDR3 DNA: TGTGCCAGCAGCCGGGGACAGGGGGCGGTAAATGAGCAGTTCTTC.